This T cell receptor (beta chain) was profiled in a study of response to subunit inactivated influenza vaccine. CDR1 SGHTA and CDR2 FQGNSA come from the germline V gene. The CDR3 is 13 amino acids. The J segment lost 5 bases and the V segment lost 5 bases, leaving 2 bases of the junction unmatched. TCRdb processed the RT-PCR reads anew with MiXCR; each CDR3 protein has one entry. In the table there are about 780,000 distinct CDR3 sequences, around 18% of which are singletons. This clonotype was seen a few times. The sample was PBMCs from blood, taken approximately 5 days after vaccination. This receptor was identified in a man aged 45-65 years who received an inactivated influenza vaccine. The J gene is TRBJ1-5, the V gene TRBV7-2; 8 bases map to TRBD1. The CDR3 here is CASSVQGDQPQHF. The CDR3 coding sequence is TGTGCCAGCAGCGTACAGGGGGATCAGCCCCAGCATTTT.